These 3 T cell receptor beta chains share one sample of origin, sequenced in a study of PD-1 blockade in classical Hodgkin lymphoma. The data were produced by immunoSEQ multiplex PCR, yet TCRdb's version contains in-frame clones alone and is incomplete. The sample records about 19,000 clones, about 85% being singletons. Described time point: cycle 4 day 1 (C4D1), after 6 weeks of nivolumab. Brentuximab vedotin exposure varied, and every patient relapsed after autologous stem cell transplantation. Isolation of CD8+ T cells from thawed PBMCs used magnetic negative selection. The source was CD8+ T cells from blood, collected before the fourth cycle of nivolumab. These receptors came from a human donor with classical Hodgkin lymphoma.

The gene calls are TRBV27 and TRBJ2-7; D possibly uses TRBD1 or TRBD2 (5 bases each). This CDR3 has 14 amino acids. V was shortened by 3 bases and J by 0 bases, with 9 bases between the two germline ends. In germline, CDR1 is MNHEY, CDR2 SMNVEV (reference sequence). CDR3 region: CASSFTGPSYEQYF. The CDR3, as DNA: TGTGCCAGCAGTTTCACGGGACCCTCCTACGAGCAGTACTTC.

V is TRBV27 and J is TRBJ2-6; D possibly uses TRBD1 or TRBD2 (7 bases each). The CDR3 consists of 18 residues. Germline V CDR1 and CDR2: MNHEY, SMNVEV (reference sequence). V lost 4 bases and J lost 4, with 20 bases in between. The CDR3 nucleotides read TGTGCCAGCAGTTCCCTCGGACAGGCGGGGGCCGGGGCCAACGTCCTGACTTTC. It codes for CASSSLGQAGAGANVLTF.

The rearrangement joins TRBV9 to TRBJ1-3; a weak D match, TRBD1 (5 bases). CDR1 and CDR2 (germline): SGDLS, YYNGEE. With 2 bases removed from V and 4 bases from J, the gap between germline ends came to 7 bases. This CDR3 is built from 13 residues. DNA of the CDR3: TGTGCCAGCAGCGTCTCAGGGGGAAACACCATATATTTT. Translation: CASSVSGGNTIYF.